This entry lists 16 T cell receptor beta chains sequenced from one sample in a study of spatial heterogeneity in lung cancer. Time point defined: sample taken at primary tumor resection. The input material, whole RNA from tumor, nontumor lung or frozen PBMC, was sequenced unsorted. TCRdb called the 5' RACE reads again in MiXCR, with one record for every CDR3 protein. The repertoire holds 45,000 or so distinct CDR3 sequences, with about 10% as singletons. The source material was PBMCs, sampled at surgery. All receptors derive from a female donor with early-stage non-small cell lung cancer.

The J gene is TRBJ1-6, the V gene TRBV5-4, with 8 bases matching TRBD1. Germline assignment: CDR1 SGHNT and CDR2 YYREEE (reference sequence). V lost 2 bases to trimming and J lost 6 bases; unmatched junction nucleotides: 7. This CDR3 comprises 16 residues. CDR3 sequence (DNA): TGTGCCAGCAGCTTCTCGACAGGGGTGGTTAATTCACCCCTCCACTTT. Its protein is CASSFSTGVVNSPLHF.

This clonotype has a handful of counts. The CDR3 is CASSLGYRVTEAFF. The CDR3 DNA reads as TGTGCCAGCAGCTTAGGGTACAGGGTCACTGAAGCTTTCTTT. The chain uses TRBV7-2 and TRBJ1-1, with D possibly TRBD1 on 6 matching bases. From germline, CDR1 is SGHTA and CDR2 FQGNSA. The CDR3 loop spans 14 amino acids. Deletions cut 1 base from V and 4 bases from J, with 10 bases between.

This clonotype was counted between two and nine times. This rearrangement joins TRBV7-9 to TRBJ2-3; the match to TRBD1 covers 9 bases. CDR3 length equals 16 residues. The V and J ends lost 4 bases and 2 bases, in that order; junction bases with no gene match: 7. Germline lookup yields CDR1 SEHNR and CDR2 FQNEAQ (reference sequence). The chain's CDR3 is CASSSNRGLVTDTQYF. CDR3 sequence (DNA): TGTGCCAGCAGCTCGAACAGGGGGCTAGTCACAGATACGCAGTATTTT.

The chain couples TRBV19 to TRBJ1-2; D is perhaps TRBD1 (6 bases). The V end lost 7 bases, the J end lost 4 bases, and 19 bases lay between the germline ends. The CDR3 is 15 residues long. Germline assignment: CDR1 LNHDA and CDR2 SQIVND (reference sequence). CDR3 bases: TGTGCCAGTACCCCAATGTGGGGGGGCAGCTATGGCTACACCTTC. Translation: CASTPMWGGSYGYTF.

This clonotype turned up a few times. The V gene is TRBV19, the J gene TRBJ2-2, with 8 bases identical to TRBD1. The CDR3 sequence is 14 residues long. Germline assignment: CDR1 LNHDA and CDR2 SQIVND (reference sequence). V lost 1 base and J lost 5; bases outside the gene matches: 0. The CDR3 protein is CASSIGTGTGELFF. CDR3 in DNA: TGTGCCAGTAGTATAGGGACAGGGACCGGGGAGCTGTTTTTT.

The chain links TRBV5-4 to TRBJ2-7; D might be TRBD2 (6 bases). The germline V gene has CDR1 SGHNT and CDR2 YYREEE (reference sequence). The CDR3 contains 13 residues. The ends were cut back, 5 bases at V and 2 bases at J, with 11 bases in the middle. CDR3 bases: TGTGCCAGCAGACCGGGACTGACCTACGAGCAGTACTTC. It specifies CASRPGLTYEQYF.

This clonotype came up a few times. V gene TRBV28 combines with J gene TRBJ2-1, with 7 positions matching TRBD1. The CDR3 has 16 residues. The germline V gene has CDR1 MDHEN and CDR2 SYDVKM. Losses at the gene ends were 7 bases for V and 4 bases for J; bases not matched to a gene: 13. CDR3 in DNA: TGTGCCAGCACTCAGCTTTTAGGGGACAGATACAATGAGCAGTTCTTC. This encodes CASTQLLGDRYNEQFF.

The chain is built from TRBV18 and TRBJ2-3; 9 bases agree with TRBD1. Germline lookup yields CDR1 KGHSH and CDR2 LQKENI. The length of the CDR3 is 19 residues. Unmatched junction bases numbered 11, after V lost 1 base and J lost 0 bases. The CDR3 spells CASSPLEQGAFSSTDTQYF. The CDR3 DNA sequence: TGTGCCAGCTCACCACTAGAACAGGGGGCCTTCTCAAGCACAGATACGCAGTATTTT.

The CDR3 DNA follows: TGCGCCAGCAGCCAGGACGTAGATCAGCCCCAGCATTTT. The encoded protein is CASSQDVDQPQHF. The V gene is TRBV4-3, the J gene TRBJ1-5; D is ambiguous. Between the trimmed V and J ends, which lost 3 bases and 5 bases, there was a span of 8 bases. Germline V gene data show CDR1 as LGHNA and CDR2 as YSLEER. There are 13 residues in the CDR3.

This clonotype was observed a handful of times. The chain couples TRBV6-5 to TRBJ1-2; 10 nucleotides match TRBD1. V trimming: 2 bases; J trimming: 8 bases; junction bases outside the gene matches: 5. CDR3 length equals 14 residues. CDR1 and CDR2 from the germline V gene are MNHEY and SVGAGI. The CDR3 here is CASSYRTGGEGYTF. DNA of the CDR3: TGTGCCAGCAGTTACCGGACAGGGGGTGAGGGCTACACCTTC.

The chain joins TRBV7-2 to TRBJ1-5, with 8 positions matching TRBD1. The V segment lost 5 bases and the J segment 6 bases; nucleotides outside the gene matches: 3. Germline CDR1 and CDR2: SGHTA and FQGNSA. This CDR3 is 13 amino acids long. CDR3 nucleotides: TGTGCCAGCAGCCCGCAGGGGGCTCAGCCCCAGCATTTT. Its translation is CASSPQGAQPQHF.

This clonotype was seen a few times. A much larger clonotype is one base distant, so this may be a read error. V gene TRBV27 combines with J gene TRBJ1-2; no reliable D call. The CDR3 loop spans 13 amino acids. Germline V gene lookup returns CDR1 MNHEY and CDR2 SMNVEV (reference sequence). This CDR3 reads CASSLEGNYGDTF. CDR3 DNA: TGTGCCAGCAGTTTGGAGGGAAACTATGGCGACACCTTC.

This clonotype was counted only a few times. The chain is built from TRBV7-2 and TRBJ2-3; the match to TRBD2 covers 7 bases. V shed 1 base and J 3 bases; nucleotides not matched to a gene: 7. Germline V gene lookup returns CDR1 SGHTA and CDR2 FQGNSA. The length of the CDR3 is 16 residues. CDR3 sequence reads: CASSLDWGGGTDTQYF. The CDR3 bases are TGTGCCAGCAGCTTAGACTGGGGGGGGGGAACAGATACGCAGTATTTT.

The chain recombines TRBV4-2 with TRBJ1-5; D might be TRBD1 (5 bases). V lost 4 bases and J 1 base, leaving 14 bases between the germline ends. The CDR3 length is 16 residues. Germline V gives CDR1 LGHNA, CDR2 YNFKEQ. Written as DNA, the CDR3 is TGTGCCAGCAGCCCGTCGGGACGAACGAGCAATCAGCCCCAGCATTTT. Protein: CASSPSGRTSNQPQHF.

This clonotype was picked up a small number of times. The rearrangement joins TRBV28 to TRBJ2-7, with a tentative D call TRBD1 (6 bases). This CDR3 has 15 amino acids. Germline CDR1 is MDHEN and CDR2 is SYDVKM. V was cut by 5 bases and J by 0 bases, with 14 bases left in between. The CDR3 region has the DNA TGTGCCAGCAGTCCGCTTCTAGGGGGCTCCTACGAGCAGTACTTC. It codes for CASSPLLGGSYEQYF.

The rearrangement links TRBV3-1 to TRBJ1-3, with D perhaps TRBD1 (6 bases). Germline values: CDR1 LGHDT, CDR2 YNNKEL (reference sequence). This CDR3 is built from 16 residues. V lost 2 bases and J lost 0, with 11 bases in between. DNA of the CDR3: TGTGCCAGCAGCCAACAGACAGGATTCTCTGGAAACACCATATATTTT. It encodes CASSQQTGFSGNTIYF.